Presented here are 9 T cell receptor beta chains from one specimen sequenced in a study of human T cells and chemical hapten exposure. Sample time point: healthy volunteer bleed at 2 weeks. Researchers extracted total RNA from unfractionated whole blood. TCRdb redid the calling of the RACE reads with MiXCR, one entry per CDR3 protein. The data show 30,000 or so distinct CDR3 sequences, 7% to 8.5% seen once. Source material: whole blood. The receptors shown here come from a human donor in good health. Some clones in this sample may be carry-over from other donors' samples.

For this clonotype: A read error may explain this, as a much larger clone is one base away. Because the CDR3 is missing its conserved closing phenylalanine or tryptophan, this is likely a read error. This chain links TRBV7-2 with TRBJ2-7, with TRBD1 identical over 7 bases. Germline CDR1 is SGHTA and CDR2 is FQGNSA. The CDR3 contains 14 residues. V dropped 7 bases and J dropped 3; count of bases not matched to a gene: 9. CDR3: CASTPGTAIYEQYS. The CDR3 DNA sequence: TGTGCCAGCACTCCCGGGACAGCTATCTACGAGCAGTACTCC.

This clonotype has just a few counts. The V call is TRBV13, the J call TRBJ2-3, with D unclear. Per germline, CDR1 PRHDT and CDR2 FYEKMQ (reference sequence). Between the trimmed V and J ends, which lost 1 base and 4 bases, there was a span of 9 bases. This CDR3 region has 14 residues. CDR3: CASSLEGPPDTQYF. CDR3 in DNA: TGTGCCAGCAGCTTAGAAGGACCCCCAGATACGCAGTATTTT.

Points on this clonotype: A read error may explain this, as a much larger clone is one base away. The CDR3 coding sequence is TGCAGTGCTAACGACGAAAACACCGGGGAGCTGTTTTTT. Translating it yields CSANDENTGELFF. V and J are TRBV20-1 and TRBJ2-2; no clear D. Germline loops: CDR1 DFQATT, CDR2 SNEGSKA (reference sequence). The ends were cut back, 4 bases at V and 2 bases at J, with 8 bases in the middle. This CDR3 has 13 amino acids.

Remarks on this clonotype: This may stem from a read error, because a much larger clone lies one nucleotide away. Here the CDR3 omits its conserved ending phenylalanine or tryptophan, so a read error is the likely source. The chain employs TRBV10-3 and TRBJ2-5; D is uncertain. The ends were cut back, 3 bases at V and 2 bases at J, with 13 bases in the middle. In germline, CDR1 is ENHRY, CDR2 SYGVKD. This CDR3 is 15 amino acids long. The CDR3 DNA reads as TGTGCCATCAGTGACGTTCTCGGTCAACAAGAGACCCAGTACTAC. Translation gives CAISDVLGQQETQYY.

This clonotype was recorded at least ten times. This chain uses TRBV30 with TRBJ2-5; TRBD1 matches at 8 bases. The CDR3 spans 13 residues. J was trimmed by 4 bases and V by 5 bases; bases with no gene match: 6. Germline CDR1 is GTSNPN and CDR2 is SVGIG (reference sequence). The CDR3 sequence: CAWGQGVGETQYF. For the CDR3, the DNA is TGTGCCTGGGGACAGGGAGTAGGAGAGACCCAGTACTTC. Full variable domain (missing parts from reference TRBV30 and TRBJ2-5): SQTIHQWPATLVQPVGSPLSLECTVEGTSNPNLYWYRQAAGRGLQLLFYSVGIGQISSEVPQNLSASRPQDRQFILSSKKLLLSDSGFYLCAWGQGVGETQYFGPGTRLLVL.

This clonotype was detected ten times or more. The rearrangement joins TRBV7-2 to TRBJ2-3, with TRBD2 identical over 9 bases. This CDR3 has 15 residues. Unmatched junction bases numbered 3, after V lost 3 bases and J lost 2 bases. Germline values: CDR1 SGHTA, CDR2 FQGNSA. The CDR3 sequence is CASSFRTSDTDTQYF. The CDR3 DNA follows: TGTGCCAGCAGCTTTCGGACTAGCGACACAGATACGCAGTATTTT.

The rearrangement uses TRBV12-5 and TRBJ1-1; 8 bases line up with TRBD1. The germline CDR1 and CDR2 sequences are LGHNT and FRNRAP. This CDR3 is 17 amino acids long. J gave up 2 bases and V 0 bases, and 8 bases lay outside the gene matches. The CDR3 region has the DNA TGTGCTAGTGGTTTGGTATTCGATGACAGGGGAAACACTGAAGCTTTCTTT. Translating gives CASGLVFDDRGNTEAFF.

This clonotype was recorded at least ten times. This sequence joins TRBV25-1 and TRBJ1-2, with 7 positions matching TRBD1. The V gene end was trimmed by 6 bases and the J gene end by 10 bases; junction bases not matched to a gene: 11. The CDR3 is made up of 13 amino acids. Germline values: CDR1 MGHDK, CDR2 SYGVNS. The CDR3 sequence is CASSSGTESTYTF. The CDR3 nucleotides read TGTGCCAGCAGCTCCGGGACAGAGAGCACCTACACCTTC.

This clonotype was detected ten times or more. The CDR3 sequence: CASSLRGYGNTIYF. CDR3 DNA: TGTGCCAGCAGTTTAAGGGGATACGGAAACACCATATATTTT. The chain is built from TRBV28 and TRBJ1-3; D is perhaps TRBD1 (5 bases). The CDR3 loop spans 14 amino acids. The germline CDR1 and CDR2 sequences are MDHEN and SYDVKM. Trimming left V 2 bases short and J 4 bases short, with 9 bases between.